What follows describes a single T cell receptor beta chain. The antigen remains undetermined. Sequencing followed a ViraFEST assay step that expanded antigen-specific CD4+ T cells with viral peptide pools. When around 9 days of culture had elapsed, CD4+ T cells were isolated. The study found no prior SARS-CoV-2 infection in the vaccine recipients, who tested negative for nucleocapsid antibodies. Trimming removed 2 bases at V and 1 base at J, with 18 bases between. Germline assignment: CDR1 MDHEN and CDR2 SYDVKM. The CDR3 loop spans 17 amino acids. This sample is part of a study of vaccination effects on CD4 cells after COVID-19. The study's findings and limits: Cross-reactivity with common cold coronaviruses was shown by only 1 of 255 vaccine-induced clones in healthy vaccinees.

Produced via immunoSEQ multiplex PCR; TCRdb's table is partial and in-frame only. Of around 30,000 clones in the sample, 55% to 75% are singletons; the top ten hold approximately 27%. The receptor was isolated from a human donor who received a COVID-19 vaccine. The chain uses TRBV28 and TRBJ2-7; tentative D call: TRBD2 (6 bases). The source material was CD4+ T cells from PBMCs cultured with HCoV-229E spike peptides, sampled before COVID-19 vaccination. CDR3 bases: TGTGCCAGCAGTTTAGCGGCCTACGGAGGAGGGTCCTACGAGCAGTACTTC. As protein: CASSLAAYGGGSYEQYF.